The T cell receptor (beta chain) described here comes from a study of shared clonotypes between healthy human individuals. Naive CD8 cells lacked CD45RO and underwent positive selection for CCR7, leaving out terminally differentiated effector memory CD45RA+ cells. The V gene lost 6 bases and the J gene lost 4 bases, with 19 bases spanning the gap. This CDR3 contains 15 residues. From germline, CDR1 is SQVTM and CDR2 ANQGSEA. Clones were sequenced by immunoSEQ multiplex PCR, and TCRdb holds only the in-frame ones, with some missing. The data contain approximately 840,000 clones, about 97% of them singletons.

Sequencing was carried out using naive CD8+ T cells sorted from blood. The clonotype originates from a man under 40 in good health. The chain joins TRBV29-1 to TRBJ2-1, with D possibly being TRBD1 (5 bases). CDR3 in amino acids: CSVLVAERQYNEQFF. The CDR3, as DNA: TGCAGCGTCCTCGTGGCGGAGAGACAGTACAATGAGCAGTTCTTC.